The clone carrying this TCR beta chain was detected only a few times. This table comes from immunoSEQ multiplex PCR, and its TCRdb copy is limited to in-frame clones, with some not included. There are around 36,000 clones in the sample; 92% occur only once, and 10% to 15% lies in the top ten. V was shortened by 7 bases and J by 4 bases, with 17 bases between the two germline ends. Germline loops: CDR1 MNHNS, CDR2 SASEGT. CDR3 length: 15 amino acids. These data originate in a study of T cell changes during pregnancy in multiple sclerosis. The sequence derives from a female donor with multiple sclerosis, enrolled in a pregnancy study. Sequencing was performed on CD8+ T cells from peripheral blood mononuclear cells, taken in the first trimester of pregnancy. The chain couples TRBV6-1 to TRBJ1-3, with D possibly being TRBD1 (5 bases). CDR3 in DNA: TGTGCCAGCACCTTCTCGGGGGAGTCAGGAAACACCATATATTTT. Protein: CASTFSGESGNTIYF.